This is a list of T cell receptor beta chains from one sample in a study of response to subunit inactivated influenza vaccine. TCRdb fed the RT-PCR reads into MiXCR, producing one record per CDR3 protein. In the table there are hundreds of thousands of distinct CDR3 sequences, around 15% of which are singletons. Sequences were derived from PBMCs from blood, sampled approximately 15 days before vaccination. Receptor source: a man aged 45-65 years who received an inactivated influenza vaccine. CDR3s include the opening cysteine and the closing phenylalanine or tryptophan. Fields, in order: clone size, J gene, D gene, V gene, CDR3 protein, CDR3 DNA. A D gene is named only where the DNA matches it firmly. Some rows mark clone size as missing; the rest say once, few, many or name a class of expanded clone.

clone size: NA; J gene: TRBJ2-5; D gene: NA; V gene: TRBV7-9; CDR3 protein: CASSLALGRIQETQYF; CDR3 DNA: TGTGCCAGCAGCTTAGCGTTGGGGCGGATACAAGAGACCCAGTACTTC
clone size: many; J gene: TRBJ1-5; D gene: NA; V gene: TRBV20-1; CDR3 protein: CSARVGDQPQHF; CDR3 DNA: TGCAGTGCTAGGGTGGGGGATCAGCCCCAGCATTTT
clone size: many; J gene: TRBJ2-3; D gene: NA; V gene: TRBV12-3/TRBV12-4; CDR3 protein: CASSLVVTSGTDTQYF; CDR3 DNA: TGTGCCAGCAGTTTAGTGGTGACATCCGGGACAGATACGCAGTATTTT
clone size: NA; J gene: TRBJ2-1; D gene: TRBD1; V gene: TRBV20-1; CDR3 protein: CSANPGQGGSREQFF; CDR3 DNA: TGCAGTGCCAACCCTGGACAGGGCGGATCCCGTGAGCAGTTCTTC
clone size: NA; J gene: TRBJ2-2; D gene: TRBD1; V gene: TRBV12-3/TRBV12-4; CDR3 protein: CASKTPGTGVSGELFF; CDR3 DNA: TGTGCCAGCAAAACACCCGGGACAGGGGTGTCCGGGGAGCTGTTTTTT
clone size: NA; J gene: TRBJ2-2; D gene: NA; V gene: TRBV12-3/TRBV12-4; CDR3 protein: CASRHPRGRDTGELFF; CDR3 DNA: TGTGCCAGCAGACATCCCCGGGGCAGGGACACCGGGGAGCTGTTTTTT
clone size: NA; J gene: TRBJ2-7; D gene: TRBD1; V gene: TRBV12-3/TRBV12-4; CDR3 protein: CASRPMGGQGTNEQYF; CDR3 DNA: TGTGCCAGCAGACCAATGGGGGGACAGGGGACGAACGAGCAGTACTTC
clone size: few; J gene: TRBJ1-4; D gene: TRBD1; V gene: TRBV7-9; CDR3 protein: CASSDTGGNEKLFF; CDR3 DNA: TGTGCCAGCAGTGACACAGGGGGCAATGAAAAACTGTTTTTT
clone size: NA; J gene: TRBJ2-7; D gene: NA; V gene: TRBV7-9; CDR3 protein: CASSAYDEFYEQYF; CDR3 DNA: TGTGCCAGCAGCGCCTATGACGAGTTCTACGAGCAGTACTTC
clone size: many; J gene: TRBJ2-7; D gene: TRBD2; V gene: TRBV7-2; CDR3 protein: CASSFGLAGQSYEQYF; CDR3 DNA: TGTGCCAGCAGCTTCGGGCTAGCGGGCCAATCCTACGAGCAGTACTTC
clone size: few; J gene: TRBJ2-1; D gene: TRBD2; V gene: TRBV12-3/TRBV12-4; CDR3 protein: CASSPGGFTYNEQFF; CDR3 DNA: TGTGCCAGCAGCCCGGGGGGTTTTACCTACAATGAGCAGTTCTTC
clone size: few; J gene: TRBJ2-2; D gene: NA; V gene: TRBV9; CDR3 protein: CASSSRTDANTGELFF; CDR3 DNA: TGTGCCAGCAGCTCCCGGACAGACGCGAACACCGGGGAGCTGTTTTTT
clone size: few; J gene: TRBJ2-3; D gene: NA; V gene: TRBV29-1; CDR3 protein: CSVEPGQGDTQYF; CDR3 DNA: TGCAGCGTTGAACCAGGGCAAGGAGATACGCAGTATTTT
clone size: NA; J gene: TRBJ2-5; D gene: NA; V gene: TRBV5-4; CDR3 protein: CASSLVDRQETQYF; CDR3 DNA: TGTGCCAGCAGCTTGGTCGACAGACAAGAGACCCAGTACTTC
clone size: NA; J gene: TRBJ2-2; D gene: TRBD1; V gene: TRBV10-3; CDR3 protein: CAISETGGVRAGELFF; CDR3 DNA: TGTGCCATCAGTGAGACAGGGGGCGTTCGAGCCGGGGAGCTGTTTTTT
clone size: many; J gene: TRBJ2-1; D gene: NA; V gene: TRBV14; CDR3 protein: CASSQWVQSNEQFF; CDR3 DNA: TGTGCCAGCAGCCAATGGGTACAGAGCAATGAGCAGTTCTTC
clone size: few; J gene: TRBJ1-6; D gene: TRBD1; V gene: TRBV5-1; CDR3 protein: CASSLRTGGDSPLHF; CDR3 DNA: TGCGCCAGCAGCTTAAGGACAGGGGGTGACTCACCCCTCCACTTT
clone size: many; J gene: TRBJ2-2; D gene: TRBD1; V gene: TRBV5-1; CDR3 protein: CASSSGQSGSGELFF; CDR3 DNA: TGCGCCAGCAGCTCGGGACAGAGCGGAAGCGGGGAGCTGTTTTTT
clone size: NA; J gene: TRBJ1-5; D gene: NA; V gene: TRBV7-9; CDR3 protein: CASSLEGQGHPQHF; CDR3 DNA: TGTGCCAGCAGCTTAGAGGGCCAGGGACATCCCCAGCATTTT
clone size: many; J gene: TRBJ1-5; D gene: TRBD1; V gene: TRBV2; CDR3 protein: CASKTGASQPQHF; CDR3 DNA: TGTGCCAGCAAAACAGGGGCGAGTCAGCCCCAGCATTTT
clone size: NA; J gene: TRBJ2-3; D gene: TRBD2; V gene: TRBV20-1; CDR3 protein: CSARGGLAESTDTQYF; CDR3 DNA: TGCAGTGCTAGAGGAGGACTAGCGGAAAGCACAGATACGCAGTATTTT
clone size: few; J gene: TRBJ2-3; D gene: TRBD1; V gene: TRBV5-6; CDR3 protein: CASSPDRVGWYTQYF; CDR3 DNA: TGTGCCAGCAGCCCCGACAGGGTGGGCTGGTATACGCAGTATTTT
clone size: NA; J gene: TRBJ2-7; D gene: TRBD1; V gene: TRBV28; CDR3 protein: CASSLQGQGRTYEQYF; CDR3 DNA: TGTGCCAGCAGTTTACAAGGACAGGGTAGGACCTACGAGCAGTACTTC
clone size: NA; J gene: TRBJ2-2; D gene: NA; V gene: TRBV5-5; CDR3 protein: CASSSLTTGTGELFF; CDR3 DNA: TGTGCCAGCAGCTCGCTGACGACAGGTACCGGGGAGCTGTTTTTT
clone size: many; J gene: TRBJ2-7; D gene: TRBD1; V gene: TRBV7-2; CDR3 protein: CASSSGQGSSYEQYF; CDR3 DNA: TGTGCCAGCAGCTCGGGACAGGGGAGCTCCTACGAGCAGTACTTC
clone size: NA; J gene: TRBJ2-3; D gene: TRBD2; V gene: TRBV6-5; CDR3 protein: CASSYPLLTSGNPDTQYF; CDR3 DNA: TGTGCCAGCAGTTACCCCCTACTTACTAGCGGGAACCCAGATACGCAGTATTTT
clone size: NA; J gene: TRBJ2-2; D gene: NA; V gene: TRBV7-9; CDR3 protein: CASSLVIPNTGELFF; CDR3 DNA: TGTGCCAGCAGCTTAGTCATTCCGAACACCGGGGAGCTGTTTTTT
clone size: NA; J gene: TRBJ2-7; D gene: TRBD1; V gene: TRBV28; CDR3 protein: CASTQTGTVFYEQYF; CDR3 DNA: TGTGCCAGCACCCAAACCGGGACAGTGTTCTACGAGCAGTACTTC
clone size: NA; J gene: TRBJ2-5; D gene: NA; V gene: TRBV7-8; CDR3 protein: CASSLVDQTQYF; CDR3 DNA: TGTGCCAGCAGCTTAGTTGACCAGACCCAGTACTTC
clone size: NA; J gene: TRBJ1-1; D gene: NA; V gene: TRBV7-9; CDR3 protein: CASSTEVGTEAFF; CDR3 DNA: TGTGCCAGCAGCACAGAAGTGGGCACTGAAGCTTTCTTT
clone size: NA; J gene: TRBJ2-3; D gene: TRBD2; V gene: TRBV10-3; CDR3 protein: CAIQPRRESDTQYF; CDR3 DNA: TGTGCCATCCAGCCTAGGCGGGAGTCAGATACGCAGTATTTT
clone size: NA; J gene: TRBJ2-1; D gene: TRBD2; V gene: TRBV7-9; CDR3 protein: CASSFSGGLRGDEQFF; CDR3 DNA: TGTGCCAGCAGCTTTAGCGGGGGGCTCCGGGGAGATGAGCAGTTCTTC
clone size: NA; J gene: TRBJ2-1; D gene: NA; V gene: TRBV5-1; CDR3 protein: CASRTGTPYNEQFF; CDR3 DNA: TGCGCCAGTAGAACCGGGACACCCTACAATGAGCAGTTCTTC
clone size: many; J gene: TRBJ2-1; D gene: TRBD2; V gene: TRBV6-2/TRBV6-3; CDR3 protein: CASEGIPGLADNEQFF; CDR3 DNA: TGTGCCAGCGAGGGAATCCCGGGACTAGCGGACAATGAGCAGTTCTTC
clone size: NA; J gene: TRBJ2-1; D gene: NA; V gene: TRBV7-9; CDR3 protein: CASSLAMGLYNEQFF; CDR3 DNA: TGTGCCAGCAGCTTAGCGATGGGGTTATACAATGAGCAGTTCTTC